This passage covers 21 T cell receptor beta chains from one sample sequenced in a study of identical twins. TCRdb reprocessed the 5' RACE reads via MiXCR and lists one record per CDR3 protein. Of hundreds of thousands of distinct CDR3 sequences in the sample, under 25% were seen once. This sample also belongs to another study, concerning yellow fever vaccine responses in identical twins.

The specimen sequenced was CD4+ T cells sorted from blood. Receptors originate from a woman younger than 30 in good health.

This clonotype showed up just a few times. CDR3 residues: CASSNNKNTEAFF. DNA of the CDR3: TGCGCCAGCAGCAACAACAAGAACACTGAAGCTTTCTTT. The genes are TRBV5-1 and TRBJ1-1; D gene ambiguous. V was shortened by 4 bases and J by 1 base, with 8 bases between the two germline ends. Germline V gives CDR1 SGHRS, CDR2 YFSETQ. The CDR3 sequence is 13 residues long.

V is TRBV28 and J is TRBJ2-7; 10 bases are a match to TRBD2. Germline CDR1 and CDR2: MDHEN and SYDVKM. The CDR3 is 20 residues long. J gave up 6 bases and V 4 bases, and 24 bases lay outside the gene matches. The CDR3 reads CASSSGFSSGLAIWRGEQYF. CDR3 DNA sequence: TGTGCCAGCAGTTCTGGCTTTAGTTCGGGACTAGCGATCTGGCGCGGCGAGCAGTACTTC.

This clonotype was detected only a few times. The chain links TRBV7-9 to TRBJ2-1; perhaps TRBD1 as D (8 bases). V lost 5 bases and J 7 bases, leaving 24 bases between the germline ends. This CDR3 is 17 amino acids long. Germline loops: CDR1 SEHNR, CDR2 FQNEAQ (reference sequence). CDR3 nucleotides: TGTGCCAGCAGCCCCGAAAAGGGACAGGTGGGGGGGAATGAGCAGTTCTTC. Translation gives CASSPEKGQVGGNEQFF.

This clonotype was seen only a few times. The chain recombines TRBV5-1 with TRBJ1-5, with TRBD1 matching 7 bases. The CDR3 contains 15 residues. Looked up from germline, CDR1 is SGHRS and CDR2 is YFSETQ. Unmatched junction bases numbered 7, after V lost 0 bases and J lost 7 bases. The CDR3 here is CASSLGQGGEQPQHF. Written as DNA, the CDR3 is TGCGCCAGCAGCTTGGGACAGGGAGGGGAACAGCCCCAGCATTTT.

This chain joins TRBV24-1 and TRBJ2-1; 8 bases agree with TRBD2. This CDR3 is built from 13 residues. Germline V gene data show CDR1 as KGHDR and CDR2 as SFDVKD. J lost 7 bases, V lost 7 bases, and 5 bases had no gene match. The CDR3 DNA reads TGTGCCACCAGGCGGACGGGGGGGAATGAGCAGTTCTTC. Amino acids: CATRRTGGNEQFF.

This clonotype turned up a few times. This chain connects TRBV3-1 to TRBJ1-2; D unclear. Trimming left V 4 bases short and J 11 bases short, with 17 bases between. This CDR3 has 13 amino acids. CDR1 LGHDT and CDR2 YNNKEL come from the germline V gene (reference sequence). This CDR3 is CASSPATSRRYTF. The CDR3 region has the DNA TGTGCCAGCAGCCCCGCGACATCCAGGCGGTACACCTTC. The variable domain in full, completed from reference TRBV3-1 and TRBJ1-2, reads DTAVSQTPKYLVTQMGNDKSIKCEQNLGHDTMYWYKQDSKKFLKIMFSYNNKELIINETVPNRFSPKSPDKAHLNLHINSLELGDSAVYFCASSPATSRRYTFGSGTRLTVV.

The rearrangement links TRBV5-8 to TRBJ2-3; 7 bases agree with TRBD2. Germline loops: CDR1 SGHTS, CDR2 YDEGEE. V lost 0 bases and J lost 6; bases outside the gene matches: 10. CDR3 length: 16 residues. CDR3 loop: CASSLELAGVLDTQYF. The CDR3 DNA reads TGTGCCAGCAGCTTGGAGCTGGCGGGAGTATTGGATACGCAGTATTTT. Full variable domain (remainder filled in from reference TRBV5-8 and TRBJ2-3): EAGVTQSPTHLIKTRGQQATLRCSPISGHTSVYWYQQALGLGLQFLLWYDEGEERNRGNFPPRFSGRQFPNYSSELNVNALELEDSALYLCASSLELAGVLDTQYFGPGTRLTVL.

This clonotype was recorded a few times. V is TRBV20-1 and J is TRBJ1-5; 7 nucleotides agree with TRBD1. CDR3 size: 15 residues. V lost 3 bases and J lost 6; bases outside the gene matches: 11. Germline CDR1 and CDR2: DFQATT and SNEGSKA (reference sequence). As DNA, the CDR3 is TGCAGTGCTAGGCGCGAGGGGGCGGTCAGTCAGCCCCAGCATTTT. It encodes CSARREGAVSQPQHF.

The CDR3 bases are TGTGCCAGCAGGCAGGGGGCGACTAGCGAGCAGTACGTC. Amino acid sequence: CASRQGATSEQYV. The chain uses TRBV11-2 and TRBJ2-7; 8 bases agree with TRBD1. The length of the CDR3 is 13 residues. V trimming: 6 bases; J trimming: 6 bases; junction bases outside the gene matches: 7. Germline CDR1 SGHAT, CDR2 FQNNGV.

This chain joins TRBV20-1 and TRBJ2-1; 11 nucleotides match TRBD2. This CDR3 contains 15 residues. Germline V CDR1 and CDR2: DFQATT, SNEGSKA (reference sequence). Germline trimming cut 3 bases from V and 7 bases from J; bases unmatched to any gene: 8. CDR3 loop: CSARWASGGINEQFF. In DNA, the CDR3 is TGCAGTGCTAGGTGGGCTAGCGGGGGGATTAATGAGCAGTTCTTC.

DNA for the CDR3: TGTGCCAGCAGTTTGCCTAGCGGGAGTAAAAATGAGCAGTTCTTC. It codes for CASSLPSGSKNEQFF. This chain uses TRBV12-3 or TRBV12-4 with TRBJ2-1, with 10 bases fitting TRBD2. V lost 3 bases and J lost 7; bases outside the gene matches: 6. The CDR3 sequence is 15 residues long.

The chain has TRBV25-1 and TRBJ2-5; weak D call: TRBD2 (5 bases). Germline V CDR1 and CDR2: MGHDK, SYGVNS. Between the trimmed V and J ends, which lost 11 bases and 5 bases, there was a span of 18 bases. The CDR3 is made up of 13 amino acids. The CDR3 DNA reads TGTGCCGCCAGCCCTAAGGGAGTGGAGACCCAGTACTTC. Its protein is CAASPKGVETQYF.

This clonotype was detected a few times. The rearrangement joins TRBV5-1 to TRBJ1-2; possible D gene TRBD1, 5 bases. V was cut by 9 bases and J by 5 bases, with 17 bases left in between. CDR1 and CDR2 (germline): SGHRS, YFSETQ. CDR3 length: 13 amino acids. The CDR3 sequence: CATEQATEYGYTF. The CDR3 DNA reads as TGCGCCACCGAACAGGCGACCGAATATGGCTACACCTTC.

The chain carries TRBV20-1 and TRBJ2-5; D is ambiguous. The CDR3 contains 11 residues. CDR1 and CDR2 from the germline V gene are DFQATT and SNEGSKA (reference sequence). V was trimmed by 6 bases and J by 4 bases, leaving 9 bases between them. DNA of the CDR3: TGCAGTGCAATTTCTGGAGAGACCCAGTACTTC. It yields the protein CSAISGETQYF.

This chain joins TRBV28 and TRBJ1-1; the match to TRBD1 covers 8 bases. The germline V gene has CDR1 MDHEN and CDR2 SYDVKM. The CDR3 is made up of 15 amino acids. Trimming took 10 bases from V and 1 from J; bases not matched to a gene: 11. CDR3 in DNA: TGTGCCACTCAGGGGGCGGGAGGAGGGAACACTGAAGCTTTCTTT. Translated, it gives CATQGAGGGNTEAFF.

The chain carries TRBV6-5 and TRBJ2-2; D not resolved. The CDR3 has 16 residues. In germline, CDR1 is MNHEY, CDR2 SVGAGI. V was cut by 1 base and J by 0 bases, with 9 bases left in between. Here the CDR3 reads CASSYYSVSNTGELFF. Here the CDR3 DNA reads TGTGCCAGCAGTTACTACAGCGTTTCGAACACCGGGGAGCTGTTTTTT.

The J gene is TRBJ2-7, the V gene TRBV15; D unclear. This CDR3 contains 15 residues. CDR1 is LNHNV and CDR2 is YYDKDF in the germline V gene (reference sequence). V was trimmed by 0 bases and J by 6 bases, leaving 15 bases between them. Here the CDR3 DNA reads TGTGCCACCAGCAGAGATTCCGGGTTAAGAGGCGAGCAGTACTTC. Translated: CATSRDSGLRGEQYF.

This rearrangement joins TRBV6-8 to TRBJ2-7; TRBD2 matches 15 bases. V was clipped by 5 bases and J by 4 bases; unmatched bases: 12. CDR3 length: 18 amino acids. Germline V gene lookup returns CDR1 MNHGY and CDR2 SAAAGT. The CDR3 DNA is TGTGCCAGCAGTCACCGGACTAGCGGGAGGGGGTGTTTATACGAGCAGTACTTC. This sequence encodes CASSHRTSGRGCLYEQYF.

This clonotype has more than one count but fewer than ten. The chain couples TRBV7-3 to TRBJ2-1; 7 bases match TRBD1. Germline V lookup: CDR1 SGHTA, CDR2 FQGTGA. V trimming: 3 bases; J trimming: 0 bases; junction bases outside the gene matches: 5. The CDR3 is made up of 16 amino acids. CDR3 nucleotides: TGTGCCAGCAGCTTCGGACAGGACGCCTCCTACAATGAGCAGTTCTTC. It yields the protein CASSFGQDASYNEQFF.

In its sample, this clonotype was seen many times. The chain couples TRBV24-1 to TRBJ2-1, with 8 bases aligning to TRBD2. The CDR3 spans 16 residues. V trimming: 5 bases; J trimming: 1 base; junction bases outside the gene matches: 6. The germline V gene encodes CDR1 KGHDR and CDR2 SFDVKD. DNA of the CDR3: TGTGCCACCAGTGCCAGAGCGGGAGTTTCCTACAATGAGCAGTTCTTC. Protein: CATSARAGVSYNEQFF.

V is TRBV20-1 and J is TRBJ2-1; 11 bases align to TRBD2. The CDR3 runs to 15 residues. Trimming at V came to 6 bases and at J to 10 bases, leaving 14 bases not matched to a gene. CDR1 and CDR2 (germline): DFQATT, SNEGSKA (reference sequence). The CDR3 loop is CSAGGELAGGKEQFF. The CDR3 DNA reads TGCAGTGCAGGAGGGGAGCTAGCGGGAGGTAAAGAGCAGTTCTTC.